Following are 20 T cell receptor beta chains from one sample sequenced in a study of cytomegalovirus exposure and HLA in healthy donors. The primer mix had 60 Vbeta and 13 Jbeta primers. Some clones are missing from TCRdb's copy, which holds only in-frame ones; the method was immunoSEQ multiplex PCR. The sample totals around 100,000 clones; its top ten clones hold 6.8%. The material sequenced was PBMCs. The receptors stem from a man in his forties or fifties in good health and CMV-seropositive.

The chain carries TRBV28 and TRBJ1-5; perhaps TRBD1 as D (5 bases). The length of the CDR3 is 15 residues. Germline-derived CDR1 and CDR2 are MDHEN and SYDVKM. Trimming removed 6 bases from V and 0 bases from J, with 12 bases in between. CDR3 sequence: CASSPRQNSNQPQHF. As DNA, the CDR3 is TGTGCCAGCAGCCCCAGACAGAATAGCAATCAGCCCCAGCATTTT.

The chain uses TRBV30 and TRBJ2-7; D possibly corresponds to TRBD2 (6 bases). The germline V gene encodes CDR1 GTSNPN and CDR2 SVGIG (reference sequence). The CDR3 runs 15 residues. Between the trimmed V and J ends, which lost 2 bases and 6 bases, there was a span of 20 bases. CDR3 nucleotide sequence: TGTGCCTGGAGTCAGAAGGGAGCAACGCGGGGCGAGCAGTACTTC. It codes for CAWSQKGATRGEQYF. Full variable domain (remainder filled in from reference TRBV30 and TRBJ2-7): SQTIHQWPATLVQPVGSPLSLECTVEGTSNPNLYWYRQAAGRGLQLLFYSVGIGQISSEVPQNLSASRPQDRQFILSSKKLLLSDSGFYLCAWSQKGATRGEQYFGPGTRLTVT.

The rearrangement links TRBV6-6 to TRBJ2-1; TRBD2 matches 8 bases. V trimming: 3 bases; J trimming: 3 bases; junction bases outside the gene matches: 7. CDR1 MNHNY and CDR2 SVGAGI come from the germline V gene (reference sequence). This CDR3 spans 16 amino acids. The CDR3 DNA follows: TGTGCCAGCAGTTATAATCCCCTAGCGGGCTACAATGAGCAGTTCTTC. Encoded protein: CASSYNPLAGYNEQFF.

J is TRBJ2-1 and V is TRBV27; TRBD2 is a possible D gene (6 bases). This CDR3 spans 14 amino acids. Deletions cut 4 bases from V and 5 bases from J, with 12 bases between. The germline CDR1 and CDR2 sequences are MNHEY and SMNVEV (reference sequence). Written as DNA, the CDR3 is TGTGCCAGCAGTTGGGGGGAGTCCCACAATGAGCAGTTCTTC. As protein: CASSWGESHNEQFF.

V gene TRBV5-1 combines with J gene TRBJ2-7; 7 bases are shared with TRBD2. With V trimmed by 7 bases and J by 0 bases, 7 bases remained unmatched. The germline V gene encodes CDR1 SGHRS and CDR2 YFSETQ. CDR3 size: 14 residues. The CDR3 protein is CASGIAGSSYEQYF. CDR3 sequence (DNA): TGCGCCAGCGGTATAGCGGGTAGCTCCTACGAGCAGTACTTC.

The V gene is TRBV11-1, the J gene TRBJ2-3; D may be TRBD2 (5 bases). From germline, CDR1 is SGHAT and CDR2 FQDESV (reference sequence). The CDR3 extends over 15 amino acids. V gave up 1 base and J gave up 4 bases, with 12 bases separating them. CDR3 in DNA: TGTGCCAGCAGCTTAGATCGGGGTACAGCAGATACGCAGTATTTT. Translation: CASSLDRGTADTQYF. Based on the CDR3 plus reference TRBV11-1 and TRBJ2-3, the full variable domain is EAEVAQSPRYKITEKSQAVAFWCDPISGHATLYWYRQILGQGPELLVQFQDESVVDDSQLPKDRFSAERLKGVDSTLKIQPAELGDSAMYLCASSLDRGTADTQYFGPGTRLTVL.

The gene calls are TRBV27 and TRBJ1-5; no clear D. Deletions cut 6 bases from V and 0 bases from J, with 15 bases between. The CDR3 runs 16 residues. Germline CDR1 MNHEY, CDR2 SMNVEV (reference sequence). This CDR3 is CASRTLAAVSNQPQHF. In DNA form, the CDR3 reads TGTGCCAGCAGAACCCTTGCAGCGGTTAGCAATCAGCCCCAGCATTTT.

This rearrangement joins TRBV5-1 to TRBJ2-7; D is possibly TRBD1 (6 bases). Trimming took off 4 bases at V and 2 bases at J, with 10 bases between the two ends. This CDR3 has 13 residues. Germline CDR1 reads SGHRS; CDR2 reads YFSETQ. CDR3 in amino acids: CASSMDSPYEQYF. The CDR3 nucleotides read TGCGCCAGCAGCATGGACAGCCCCTACGAGCAGTACTTC.

V gene TRBV6-5 combines with J gene TRBJ1-1; 7 nucleotides agree with TRBD1. V lost 4 bases and J lost 7; bases outside the gene matches: 12. The CDR3 consists of 15 residues. Germline V gene lookup returns CDR1 MNHEY and CDR2 SVGAGI. The CDR3, as DNA: TGTGCCAGCAGTTCCGATAGGACAGGCCTAATTGAAGCTTTCTTT. Translated: CASSSDRTGLIEAFF.

The chain recombines TRBV28 with TRBJ1-4; D uncertain. V was shortened by 7 bases and J by 8 bases, with 11 bases between the two germline ends. The germline CDR1 and CDR2 sequences are MDHEN and SYDVKM. The CDR3 sequence is 12 residues long. The CDR3 spells CASTGRKEKLFF. The CDR3 nucleotides are TGTGCCAGCACAGGTCGAAAGGAAAAACTGTTTTTT.

The chain recombines TRBV27 with TRBJ2-6, with a possible D match to TRBD1 (5 bases). Per the germline V gene, CDR1 is MNHEY and CDR2 is SMNVEV (reference sequence). The V and J ends lost 3 bases and 2 bases respectively, with 20 bases between them. The CDR3 has 19 amino acids. The CDR3: CASSFFGSTEYAGANVLTF. CDR3 nucleotides: TGTGCCAGCAGTTTTTTTGGGTCGACAGAATACGCTGGGGCCAACGTCCTGACTTTC.

The chain links TRBV14 to TRBJ2-7, with D possibly TRBD2 on 6 matching bases. V was clipped by 2 bases and J by 2 bases, with 34 bases between them. The CDR3 sequence is 22 residues long. Germline V gene sequence: CDR1 SGHDN, CDR2 FVKESK. The CDR3, as DNA: TGTGCCAGCAGCCAACGAAACTTCACGGGGACCATGGGACTGGTCAACCCCTACGAGCAGTACTTC. Residues: CASSQRNFTGTMGLVNPYEQYF.

The chain couples TRBV29-1 to TRBJ2-2; D perhaps matches TRBD2 (5 bases). The CDR3 spans 14 residues. V lost 4 bases and J 1 base, leaving 10 bases between the germline ends. In germline, CDR1 is SQVTM, CDR2 ANQGSEA. The CDR3 region is CSVAGLLNTGELFF. The DNA of the CDR3 is TGCAGCGTTGCTGGACTGTTGAACACCGGGGAGCTGTTTTTT.

The chain combines TRBV19 with TRBJ2-5, with TRBD1 identical over 9 bases. The ends lost 9 bases at V and 2 bases at J; junction bases unmatched: 7. The CDR3 is made up of 14 amino acids. Germline lookup yields CDR1 LNHDA and CDR2 SQIVND (reference sequence). CDR3 sequence (DNA): TGTGCCAGCCGCGTAGACAGGGGGCAAGAGACCCAGTACTTC. Its protein product is CASRVDRGQETQYF.

V and J are TRBV5-1 and TRBJ2-1, with a weak D call TRBD1 (6 bases). V gave up 4 bases and J gave up 9 bases, with 20 bases separating them. This CDR3 contains 15 residues. Germline CDR1 SGHRS, CDR2 YFSETQ. For the CDR3, the DNA is TGCGCCAGCAGCAACACAGGGACCACAGGCAGTGAGCAGTTCTTC. Translated: CASSNTGTTGSEQFF.

The CDR3 DNA reads as TGTGCCAGTAGTCCACGGACAGGAATTTATGGCTACACCTTC. Translating it yields CASSPRTGIYGYTF. The rearrangement joins TRBV19 to TRBJ1-2; TRBD1 matches 7 bases. Losses at the gene ends were 5 bases for V and 5 bases for J; bases not matched to a gene: 8. The germline gives CDR1 LNHDA, CDR2 SQIVND (reference sequence). The CDR3 sequence is 14 residues long.

This chain uses TRBV28 with TRBJ1-2; tentative D call: TRBD1 (6 bases). The CDR3 spans 16 residues. With 6 bases removed from V and 6 bases from J, the gap between germline ends came to 23 bases. The germline gives CDR1 MDHEN, CDR2 SYDVKM. DNA of the CDR3: TGTGCCAGCAGCCTCCAGGGGACATCACGCCATCATGGCTACACCTTC. It encodes CASSLQGTSRHHGYTF.

The J gene is TRBJ2-3, the V gene TRBV19; possible D gene TRBD1, 6 bases. The V and J ends lost 3 bases and 2 bases respectively, with 12 bases between them. The germline V gene encodes CDR1 LNHDA and CDR2 SQIVND (reference sequence). This CDR3 region has 15 residues. CDR3 in DNA: TGTGCCAGTAGTATGGCGACAGGCCCCACAGATACGCAGTATTTT. Translating it yields CASSMATGPTDTQYF.

The chain is built from TRBV28 and TRBJ2-4, with D tentatively TRBD1 (6 bases). The CDR3 consists of 16 residues. Germline V gene data show CDR1 as MDHEN and CDR2 as SYDVKM. Deletions cut 5 bases from V and 0 bases from J, with 14 bases between. The CDR3 DNA follows: TGTGCCAGCAGTCCTCCGGGACAAATAGCCAAAAACATTCAGTACTTC. This codes for CASSPPGQIAKNIQYF.

This chain joins TRBV5-1 and TRBJ1-1; possible D gene TRBD1, 6 bases. V lost 4 bases and J 0 bases, leaving 10 bases between the germline ends. This CDR3 is built from 14 residues. Germline V gene lookup returns CDR1 SGHRS and CDR2 YFSETQ. Here the CDR3 reads CASSRGQLNTEAFF. CDR3 DNA: TGCGCCAGCAGCCGTGGACAGCTGAACACTGAAGCTTTCTTT.